Listed below are T cell receptor beta chains from one sample, sequenced in a study of technical replicates of blood from several donors. The table came from immunoSEQ multiplex PCR; TCRdb's copy has only in-frame clones and leaves some out. The profile shows under 85,000 clones, more than 90% of them singletons. The specimen was T cells isolated from PBMCs. These receptors originate from a human donor in good health. Each CDR3 is given with its conserved first and last residue.

CASSPRGLATYNEQFF 16 TRBV18
CASSDNTDQPQHF 13 TRBV10-1
CASSYSGRDNTDTQYF 16 TRBV6-6
CASSDRHEQYF 11 TRBV6-5
CASSQLASSTDTQYF 15 TRBV14
CASSYARQGGSYEQYF 16 TRBV6-5
CASSPHLGYEQYF 13 TRBV6-5
CSVTGGLVYEQYF 13 TRBV29-1
CASSLGGSGSLDTQYF 16 TRBV5-4
CASSPGGAAKNIQYF 15 TRBV10-1
CSASGVYGYTF 11 TRBV20-1
CASSDLSGGRDTEAFF 16 TRBV6-1
CASSLEQEEDEQYF 14 TRBV5-5
CASSETGVQPQHF 13 TRBV6-1
CASAPVLEQRTYEQYF 16 TRBV5-1
CASSQDGTVPTDTQYF 16 TRBV4-3
CASSLSGYEQYF 12 TRBV5-5
CASSVGLSGPGTDTQYF 17 TRBV9
CASSLLEGEQYF 12 TRBV28
CASSLDGTSGIHEQFF 16 TRBV7-2
CASRGRQASHQPQHF 15 TRBV28
CSVHGTGGDNEQFF 14 TRBV29-1
CASSLGQGSPYEQYF 15 TRBV28
CASSPRTGQEQPQHF 15 TRBV19
CASRTHGTYEKLFF 14 TRBV27
CASSYGVGGETQYF 14 TRBV11-2
CASNDRGGTEAFF 13 TRBV19
CASSLSPFGVDQPQHF 16 TRBV27
CAWSVMEGSEAFF 13 TRBV30
CASSLFGGGREITDTQYF 18 TRBV5-4
CASSDRQGAANTEAFF 16 TRBV9
CASNSNGELFF 11 TRBV7-9
CAISGWREGHFPHYEQYF 18 TRBV10-3
CASSDGGGNQPQHF 14 TRBV25-1
CASSPRGENTEAFF 14 TRBV9
CASLGGRGRSYEQYF 15 TRBV28
CASSLLGSYYGYTF 14 TRBV13
CASSYSGGRGTGELFF 16 TRBV6-6
CASSLTYAGQAYSGANVLTF 20 TRBV18
CASSLQGQFGETQYF 15 TRBV5-6
CASEPRQGAYPVDTEAFF 18 TRBV4-1
CASSKYRASNQPQHF 15 TRBV6-1